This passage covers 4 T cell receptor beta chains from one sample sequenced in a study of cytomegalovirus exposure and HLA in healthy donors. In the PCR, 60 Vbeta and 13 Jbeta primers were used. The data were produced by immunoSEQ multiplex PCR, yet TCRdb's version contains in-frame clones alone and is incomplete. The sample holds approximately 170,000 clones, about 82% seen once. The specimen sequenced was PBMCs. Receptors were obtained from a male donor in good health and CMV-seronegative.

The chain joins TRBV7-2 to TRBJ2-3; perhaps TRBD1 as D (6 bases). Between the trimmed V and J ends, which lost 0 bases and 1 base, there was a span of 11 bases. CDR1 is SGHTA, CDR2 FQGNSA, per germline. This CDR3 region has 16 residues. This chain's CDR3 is CASSLARGTRTDTQYF. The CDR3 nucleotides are TGTGCCAGCAGCTTAGCTAGGGGGACCCGCACAGATACGCAGTATTTT.

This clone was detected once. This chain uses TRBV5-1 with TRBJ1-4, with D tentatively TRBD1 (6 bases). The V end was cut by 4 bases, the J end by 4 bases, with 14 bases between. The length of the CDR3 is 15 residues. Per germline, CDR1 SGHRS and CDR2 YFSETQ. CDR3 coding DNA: TGCGCCAGCAGCCCCTTCGGACAGAGTAATGAAAAACTGTTTTTT. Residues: CASSPFGQSNEKLFF.

The CDR3 DNA is TGTGCCAGCAGTGATGCCCCGGGTAGCGGGAGTTTCGGTGGTTATGAGCAGTTCTTC. Its protein is CASSDAPGSGSFGGYEQFF. The J gene is TRBJ2-1, the V gene TRBV2; 9 nucleotides line up with TRBD2. The CDR3 has 19 residues. V lost 3 bases, J lost 8 bases, and 20 bases stayed unmatched. Germline CDR1 SNHLY, CDR2 FYNNEI.

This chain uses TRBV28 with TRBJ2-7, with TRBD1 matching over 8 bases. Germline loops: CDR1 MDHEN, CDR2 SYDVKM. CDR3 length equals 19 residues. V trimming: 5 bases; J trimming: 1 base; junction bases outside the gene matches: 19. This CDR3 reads CASSILKPQGALQSYEQYF. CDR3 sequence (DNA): TGTGCCAGCAGTATACTCAAACCTCAGGGGGCGCTTCAGTCCTACGAGCAGTACTTC.